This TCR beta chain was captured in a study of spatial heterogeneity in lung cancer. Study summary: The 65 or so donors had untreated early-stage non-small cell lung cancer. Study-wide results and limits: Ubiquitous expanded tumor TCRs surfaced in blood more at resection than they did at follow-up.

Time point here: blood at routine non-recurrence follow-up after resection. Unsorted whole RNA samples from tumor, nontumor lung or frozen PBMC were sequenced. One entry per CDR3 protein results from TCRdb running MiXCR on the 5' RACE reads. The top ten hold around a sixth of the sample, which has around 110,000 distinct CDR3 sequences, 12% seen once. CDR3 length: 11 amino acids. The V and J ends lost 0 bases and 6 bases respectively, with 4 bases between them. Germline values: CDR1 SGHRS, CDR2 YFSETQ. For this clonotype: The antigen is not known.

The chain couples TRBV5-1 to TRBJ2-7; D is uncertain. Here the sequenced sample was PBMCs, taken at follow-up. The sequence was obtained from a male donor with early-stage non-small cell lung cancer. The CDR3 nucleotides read TGCGCCAGCAGCTTGGGGACCGAGCAGTACTTC. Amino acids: CASSLGTEQYF.